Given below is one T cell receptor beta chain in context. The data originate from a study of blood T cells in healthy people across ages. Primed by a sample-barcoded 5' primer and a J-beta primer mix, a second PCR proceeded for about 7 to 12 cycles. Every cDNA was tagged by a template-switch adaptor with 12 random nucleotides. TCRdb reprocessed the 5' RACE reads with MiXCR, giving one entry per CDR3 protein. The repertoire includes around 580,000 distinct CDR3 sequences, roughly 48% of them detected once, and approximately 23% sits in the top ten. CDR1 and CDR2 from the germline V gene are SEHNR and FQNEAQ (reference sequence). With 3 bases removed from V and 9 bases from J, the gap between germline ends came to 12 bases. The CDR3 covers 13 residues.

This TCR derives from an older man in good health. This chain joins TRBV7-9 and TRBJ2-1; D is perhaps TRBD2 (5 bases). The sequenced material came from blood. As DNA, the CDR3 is TGTGCCAGCAGCTTGACCGGGGAGACTGAGCAGTTCTTC. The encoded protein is CASSLTGETEQFF.